This TCR beta chain was sequenced in a study of T cell responses to AZD1222 COVID-19 vaccine. With respect to this clone: Antigen unknown.

Study-wide results and caveats: Seropositive at baseline were only a handful of AZD1222 recipients. White British donors predominated, females outnumbered males, and clonal diversity was possibly underestimated.

The CDR3 length is 13 residues. CDR1 and CDR2 from the germline V gene are WNHNN and SYGVQD (reference sequence). V lost 3 bases, J lost 3 bases, and 3 bases lay in between. Clones were read by immunoSEQ multiplex PCR, and TCRdb kept only the in-frame ones, dropping some. The data hold 100,000 to 150,000 clones, with 88% observed a single time. Source: peripheral blood, taken on day 0 of AZD1222 vaccination. The chain recombines TRBV10-1 with TRBJ1-6; D ambiguous. The TCR comes from an adult in good health. The CDR3, as DNA: TGCGCCAGCAGTGACAGCTATAATTCACCCCTCCACTTT. Translating gives CASSDSYNSPLHF.